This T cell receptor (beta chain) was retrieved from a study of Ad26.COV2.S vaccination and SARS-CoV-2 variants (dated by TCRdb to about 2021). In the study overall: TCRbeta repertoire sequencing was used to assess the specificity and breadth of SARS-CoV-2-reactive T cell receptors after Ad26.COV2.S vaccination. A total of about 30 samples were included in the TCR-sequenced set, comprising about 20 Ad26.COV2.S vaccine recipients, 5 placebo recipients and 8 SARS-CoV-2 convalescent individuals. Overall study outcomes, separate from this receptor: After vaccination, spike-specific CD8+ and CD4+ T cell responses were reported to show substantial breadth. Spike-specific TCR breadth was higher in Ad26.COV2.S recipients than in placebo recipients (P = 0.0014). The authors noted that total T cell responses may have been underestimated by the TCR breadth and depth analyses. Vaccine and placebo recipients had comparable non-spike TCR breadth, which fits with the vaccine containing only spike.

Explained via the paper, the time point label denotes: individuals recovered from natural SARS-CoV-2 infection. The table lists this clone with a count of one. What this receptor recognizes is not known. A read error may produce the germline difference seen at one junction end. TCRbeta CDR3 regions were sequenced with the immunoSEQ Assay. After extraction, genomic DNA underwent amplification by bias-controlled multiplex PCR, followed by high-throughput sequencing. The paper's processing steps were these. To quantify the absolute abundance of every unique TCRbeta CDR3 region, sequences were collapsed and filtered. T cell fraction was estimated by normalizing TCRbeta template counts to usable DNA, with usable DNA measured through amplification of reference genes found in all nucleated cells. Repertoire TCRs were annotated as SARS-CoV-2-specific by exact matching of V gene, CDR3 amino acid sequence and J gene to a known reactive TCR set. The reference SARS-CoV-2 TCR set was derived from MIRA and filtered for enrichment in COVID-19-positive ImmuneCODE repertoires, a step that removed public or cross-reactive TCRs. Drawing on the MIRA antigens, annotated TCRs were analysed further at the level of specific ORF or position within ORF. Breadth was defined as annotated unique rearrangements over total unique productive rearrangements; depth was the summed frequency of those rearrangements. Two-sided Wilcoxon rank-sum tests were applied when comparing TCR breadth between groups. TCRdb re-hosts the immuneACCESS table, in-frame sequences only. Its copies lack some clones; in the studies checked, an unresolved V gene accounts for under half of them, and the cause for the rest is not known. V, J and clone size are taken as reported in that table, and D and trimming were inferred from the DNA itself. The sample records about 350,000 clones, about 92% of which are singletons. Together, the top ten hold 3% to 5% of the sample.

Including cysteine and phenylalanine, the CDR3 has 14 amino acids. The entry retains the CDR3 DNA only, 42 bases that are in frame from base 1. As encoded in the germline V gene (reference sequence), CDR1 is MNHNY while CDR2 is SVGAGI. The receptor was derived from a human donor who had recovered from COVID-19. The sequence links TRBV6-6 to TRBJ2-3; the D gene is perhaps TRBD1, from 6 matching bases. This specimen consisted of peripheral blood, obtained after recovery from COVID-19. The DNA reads TGTGCCAGCAGTTACACACCGTCATGGGGGCATAGTAATTTT. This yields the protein CASSYTPSWGHSNF.